A selection of T cell receptor beta chains follows, all from one sample in a study of lymphopenia after photon versus proton radiotherapy. Produced via immunoSEQ multiplex PCR; TCRdb's table is partial and in-frame only. The profile shows more than 20,000 clones, 85% to 90% of them singletons. Sequenced material: peripheral blood, taken from a patient treated with photon-based radiotherapy. Every receptor here comes from a man aged 25-45 years with gastric cancer. CDR3s include the opening cysteine and the closing phenylalanine or tryptophan. Each record gives: D gene, clone size, V gene, J gene, CDR3 protein, CDR3 DNA. D genes are given only for firm matches. Clone size is stated in some rows and not others, as once, few, many or a class when expanded.

NA	NA	TRBV2	TRBJ1-2	CASTIEVREGIYGYTF	TGTGCCAGCACCATTGAGGTCAGGGAAGGTATCTATGGCTACACCTTC
NA	NA	TRBV6-1	TRBJ2-7	CASQASGSYYEQYF	TGTGCCAGCCAGGCGTCGGGCAGCTACTACGAGCAGTACTTC
TRBD2	NA	TRBV5-1	TRBJ2-3	CASSSYSGATDTQYF	TGCGCCAGCAGCTCATATAGCGGGGCCACAGATACGCAGTATTTT
NA	NA	TRBV18	TRBJ1-1	CASSPGVNTEAFF	TGTGCCAGCTCACCTGGGGTGAACACTGAAGCTTTCTTT
NA	NA	TRBV6-5	TRBJ1-2	CATRTDSNYGYTF	TGTGCCACAAGGACAGATTCTAACTATGGCTACACCTTC
TRBD2	NA	TRBV27	TRBJ2-7	CASSPAGTRYYEQYF	TGTGCCAGCAGTCCCGCCGGGACTAGGTACTACGAGCAGTACTTC
NA	NA	TRBV2	TRBJ1-3	CASKGGAIGNTIYF	TGTGCCAGCAAAGGGGGTGCCATTGGGAACACCATATATTTT
TRBD2	NA	TRBV11-2	TRBJ2-1	CASAASGNHNEQFF	TGTGCCAGCGCGGCTAGCGGGAACCACAATGAGCAGTTCTTC
NA	NA	TRBV7-9	TRBJ1-2	CATPRKGGLNYGYTF	TGTGCCACCCCCCGAAAGGGAGGACTAAACTATGGCTACACCTTC
NA	NA	TRBV9	TRBJ2-5	CASSVGVRETQYF	TGTGCCAGCAGCGTAGGGGTTCGAGAGACCCAGTACTTC
TRBD2	NA	TRBV7-3	TRBJ2-5	CASSLLAGETQYF	TGTGCCAGCAGCTTACTAGCGGGAGAGACCCAGTACTTC
TRBD2	NA	TRBV11-2	TRBJ2-3	CASSFVREGDTQYF	TGTGCCAGCAGCTTTGTGAGGGAGGGAGATACGCAGTATTTT
NA	NA	TRBV18	TRBJ2-5	CASSPPGHPAEETQYF	TGTGCCAGCTCACCCCCGGGACACCCGGCGGAAGAGACCCAGTACTTC
NA	NA	TRBV6-6	TRBJ2-1	CASSRSGDYNEQFF	TGTGCCAGCAGTCGTAGCGGCGACTACAATGAGCAGTTCTTC
TRBD1	NA	TRBV11-2	TRBJ1-2	CASSLDHKGALGYTF	TGTGCCAGCAGCTTAGATCACAAGGGGGCGCTTGGCTACACCTTC
NA	once	TRBV19	TRBJ2-3	CASTQGTQGNTQYF	TGTGCCAGTACTCAGGGAACTCAGGGAAATACGCAGTATTTT
TRBD1	NA	TRBV7-2	TRBJ2-7	CASSQNGQGGSYEQYF	TGTGCCAGCAGCCAAAATGGACAGGGTGGATCCTACGAGCAGTACTTC
NA	NA	TRBV5-1	TRBJ2-5	CASSLLVGASATQETQYF	TGCGCCAGCAGCTTGTTAGTTGGGGCAAGTGCCACACAAGAGACCCAGTACTTC
NA	once	TRBV7-2	TRBJ1-2	CASSLDGDYYGYTF	TGTGCCAGCAGCTTAGACGGAGATTACTATGGCTACACCTTC
TRBD2	NA	TRBV5-1	TRBJ2-6	CASSVSGGSGANVLTF	TGCGCCAGCAGCGTTAGCGGGGGCTCTGGGGCCAACGTCCTGACTTTC
NA	NA	TRBV11-3	TRBJ2-6	CASSLGGGANVLTF	TGTGCCAGCAGCTTAGGCGGGGGGGCCAACGTCCTGACTTTC
NA	NA	TRBV28	TRBJ2-1	CASSLQNYNEQFF	TGTGCCAGCAGTTTACAGAACTACAATGAGCAGTTCTTC
NA	NA	TRBV5-5	TRBJ1-1	CASSLSSQGNTEAFF	TGTGCCAGCAGCTTGTCTTCACAGGGGAACACTGAAGCTTTCTTT
NA	NA	TRBV16	TRBJ1-2	CASSQFQGLANYGYTF	TGTGCCAGCAGCCAATTCCAGGGTTTGGCTAACTATGGCTACACCTTC
NA	few	TRBV28	TRBJ2-3	CASSFPADTQYF	TGTGCCAGCAGTTTCCCGGCAGATACGCAGTATTTT
NA	NA	TRBV6-5	TRBJ1-1	CASSLGRGEAFF	TGTGCCAGCAGCCTTGGCCGGGGCGAAGCTTTCTTT
NA	NA	TRBV7-8	TRBJ1-1	CASSESGLLEAFF	TGTGCCAGCAGCGAATCGGGACTCCTAGAAGCTTTCTTT
NA	NA	TRBV18	TRBJ2-7	CASSYNTLGGGGYEQYF	TGTGCCAGCTCATACAACACCCTTGGAGGGGGCGGCTACGAGCAGTACTTC
TRBD1	NA	TRBV18	TRBJ1-1	CASSTDRDATEAFF	TGTGCCAGCTCAACGGACAGGGATGCCACTGAAGCTTTCTTT
NA	NA	TRBV25-1	TRBJ1-1	CASRGRGKMNTEAFF	TGTGCCAGCAGGGGGCGAGGAAAAATGAACACTGAAGCTTTCTTT